This T cell receptor (beta chain) originates from a study of cytomegalovirus exposure and HLA in healthy donors. Background on the study: An earlier analysis identified 117 million unique TCR beta sequences in about 179 million T cells. In terms of ancestry, the Caucasian-associated cluster contained around four fifths of the approximately 430 genotyped donors.

Amplification used 60 Vbeta primers and 13 Jbeta primers. Produced via immunoSEQ multiplex PCR; TCRdb's table is partial and in-frame only. This sample has around 160,000 clones; approximately 80% occur once, and the top ten carry approximately 2.4%. Trimming removed 9 bases at V and 2 bases at J, with 15 bases between. Germline V gene sequence: CDR1 LNHDA, CDR2 SQIVND (reference sequence). This CDR3 is 14 amino acids long. Sequenced material: PBMCs. This TCR came from a woman aged 40 to 55 in good health and CMV-seropositive. The chain joins TRBV19 to TRBJ2-3, with D tentatively TRBD2 (6 bases). CDR3 sequence (DNA): TGTGCCAGCTTCGATAGCGGAGCCACAGATACGCAGTATTTT. It translates to CASFDSGATDTQYF. The full variable domain, rest sourced from reference TRBV19 and TRBJ2-3, is DGGITQSPKYLFRKEGQNVTLSCEQNLNHDAMYWYRQDPGQGLRLIYYSQIVNDFQKGDIAEGYSVSREKKESFPLTVTSAQKNPTAFYLCASFDSGATDTQYFGPGTRLTVL.